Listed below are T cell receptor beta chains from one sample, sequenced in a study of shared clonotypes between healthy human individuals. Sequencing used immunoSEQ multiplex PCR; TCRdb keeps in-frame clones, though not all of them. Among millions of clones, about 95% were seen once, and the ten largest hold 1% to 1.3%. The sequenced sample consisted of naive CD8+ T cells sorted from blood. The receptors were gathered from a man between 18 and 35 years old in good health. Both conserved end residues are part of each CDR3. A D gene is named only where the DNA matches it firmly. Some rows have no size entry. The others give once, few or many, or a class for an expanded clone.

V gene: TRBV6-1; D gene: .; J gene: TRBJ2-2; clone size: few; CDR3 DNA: TGTGCCAGCAGTGACCCTAACACCGGGGAGCTGTTTTTT; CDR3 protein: CASSDPNTGELFF
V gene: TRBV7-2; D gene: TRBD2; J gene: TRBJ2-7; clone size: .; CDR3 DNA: TGTGCCAGCAGCCACAAGGATGGCGGGAGGTTCTACGAGCAGTACTTC; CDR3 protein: CASSHKDGGRFYEQYF
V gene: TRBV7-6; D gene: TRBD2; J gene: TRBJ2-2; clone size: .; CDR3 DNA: TGTGCCAGCAGCTTACCGGGGGGAAGGGACACCGGGGAGCTGTTTTTT; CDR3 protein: CASSLPGGRDTGELFF
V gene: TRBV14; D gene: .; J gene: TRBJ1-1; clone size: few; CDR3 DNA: TGTGCCAGCAGCCAAGGGAGCGTCACTGAAGCTTTCTTT; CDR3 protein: CASSQGSVTEAFF
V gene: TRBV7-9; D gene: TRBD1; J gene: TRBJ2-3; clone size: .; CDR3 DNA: TGTGCCAGCAGCCTTGACAGGGGGAGTACAGATACGCAGTATTTT; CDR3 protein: CASSLDRGSTDTQYF
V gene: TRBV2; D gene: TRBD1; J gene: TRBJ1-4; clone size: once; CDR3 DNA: TGTGCCAGCAGTGAAAGGACAGGGATTAATGAAAAACTGTTTTTT; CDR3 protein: CASSERTGINEKLFF
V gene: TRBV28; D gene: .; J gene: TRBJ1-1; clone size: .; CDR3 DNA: TGTGCCAGCAGTTTAGAATATCGGGGGGCCACTGAAGCTTTCTTT; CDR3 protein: CASSLEYRGATEAFF
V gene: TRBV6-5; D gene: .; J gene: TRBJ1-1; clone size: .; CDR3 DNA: TGTGCCAGCAGTTACCCGGGGTCCGGGGGCAGGACTGAAGCTTTCTTT; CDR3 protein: CASSYPGSGGRTEAFF
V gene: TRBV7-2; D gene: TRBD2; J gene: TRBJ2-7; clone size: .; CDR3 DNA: TGTGCCAGCAGCTTACTAGCGGGAGGATTACCTGACGAGCAGTACTTC; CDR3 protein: CASSLLAGGLPDEQYF
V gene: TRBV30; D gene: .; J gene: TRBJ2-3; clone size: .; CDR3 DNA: TGTGCCTGGAGTGTATTTCGGCAGGGAGATAAAGATACGCAGTATTTT; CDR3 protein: CAWSVFRQGDKDTQYF
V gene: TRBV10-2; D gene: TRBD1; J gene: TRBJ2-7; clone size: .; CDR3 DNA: TGCGCCAGCACCTCCGGGACAGGGTACGAGCAGTACTTC; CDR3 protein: CASTSGTGYEQYF
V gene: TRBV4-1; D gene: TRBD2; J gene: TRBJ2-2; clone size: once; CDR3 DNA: TGCGCCAGCAGCTCTCCTAGCGGGGGCCCCCCGAACACCGGGGAGCTGTTTTTT; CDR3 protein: CASSSPSGGPPNTGELFF
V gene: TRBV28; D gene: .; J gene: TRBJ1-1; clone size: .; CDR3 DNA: TGTGCCAGCGGGGAGAGGGCATCGACACTGAACACTGAAGCTTTCTTT; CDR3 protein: CASGERASTLNTEAFF
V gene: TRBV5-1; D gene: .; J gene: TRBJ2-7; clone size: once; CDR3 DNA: TGCGCCAGCAGCTTGGTACTCCGCGGAGCGGACGAGCAGTACTTC; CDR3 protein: CASSLVLRGADEQYF
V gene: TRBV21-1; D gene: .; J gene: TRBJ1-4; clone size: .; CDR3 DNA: TGTGCCAGCATCAAGGGAGTGTCGACTAATGAAAAACTGTTTTTT; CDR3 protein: CASIKGVSTNEKLFF
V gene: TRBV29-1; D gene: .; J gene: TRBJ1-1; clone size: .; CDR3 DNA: TGCAGCTTGTCTGACGTCGGCGGCACTGAAGCTTTCTTT; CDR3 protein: CSLSDVGGTEAFF
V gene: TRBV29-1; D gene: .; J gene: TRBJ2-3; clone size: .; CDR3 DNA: TGCAGCGTTGAGTTTGGCGGGGGCCCACATGATACGCAGTATTTT; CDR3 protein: CSVEFGGGPHDTQYF
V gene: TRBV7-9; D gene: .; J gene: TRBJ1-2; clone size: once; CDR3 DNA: TGTGCCAGCAGCTTAGTGGAGGGTTTGGAATATGGCTACACCTTC; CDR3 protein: CASSLVEGLEYGYTF
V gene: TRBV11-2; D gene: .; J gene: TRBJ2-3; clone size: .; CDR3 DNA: TGTGCCAGCAGCTTAGAACTACTTGGGGCGAGGACAGATACGCAGTATTTT; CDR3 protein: CASSLELLGARTDTQYF
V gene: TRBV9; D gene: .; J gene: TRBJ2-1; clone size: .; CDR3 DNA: TGTGCCAGCAGCGTCTTGCGGGTTGAGGCTGATGAGCAGTTCTTC; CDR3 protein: CASSVLRVEADEQFF
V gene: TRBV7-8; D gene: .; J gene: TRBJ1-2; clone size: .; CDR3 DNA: TGTGCCAGCAGCTTACTCGGGGAGGGCTATGGCTACACCTTC; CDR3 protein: CASSLLGEGYGYTF
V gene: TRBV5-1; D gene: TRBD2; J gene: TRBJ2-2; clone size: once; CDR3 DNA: TGCGCCAGCAGCCCGCTAGCGGGAGGATACACCGGGGAGCTGTTTTTT; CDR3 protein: CASSPLAGGYTGELFF
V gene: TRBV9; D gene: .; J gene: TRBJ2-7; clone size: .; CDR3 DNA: TGTGCCAGCAGCGACGGGACTGGCTCCTACGAGCAGTACTTC; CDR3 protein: CASSDGTGSYEQYF
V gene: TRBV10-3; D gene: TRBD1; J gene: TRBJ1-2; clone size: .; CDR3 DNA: TGTGCCATCAGTGATCCCGGGACAGACTATGGCTACACCTTC; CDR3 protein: CAISDPGTDYGYTF
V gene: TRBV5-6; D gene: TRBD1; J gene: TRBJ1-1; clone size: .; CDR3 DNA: TGTGCCAGCAGCCCACAGGGGGCAGACACTGAAGCTTTCTTT; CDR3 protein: CASSPQGADTEAFF
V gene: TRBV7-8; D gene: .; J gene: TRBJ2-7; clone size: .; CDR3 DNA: TGTGCCAGCAGCTTCCCTCGAGGAGGGAACTCCTACGAGCAGTACTTC; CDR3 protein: CASSFPRGGNSYEQYF
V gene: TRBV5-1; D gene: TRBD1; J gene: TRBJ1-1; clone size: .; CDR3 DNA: TGCGCCAGCAGCCTGGACAGGATAGATGCTTTCTTT; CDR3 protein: CASSLDRIDAFF
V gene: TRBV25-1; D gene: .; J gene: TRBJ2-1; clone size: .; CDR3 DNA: TGTGCCAGCAGAAAATCTAGCTCCTACAATGAGCAGTTCTTC; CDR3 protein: CASRKSSSYNEQFF
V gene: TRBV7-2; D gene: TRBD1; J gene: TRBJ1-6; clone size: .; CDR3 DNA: TGTGCCAGCAGCCCCGACTTGGGGACAGAGGTCTCCTATAATTCACCCCTCCACTTT; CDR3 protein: CASSPDLGTEVSYNSPLHF
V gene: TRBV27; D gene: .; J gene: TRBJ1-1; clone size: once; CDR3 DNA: TGTGCCAGCAAAGAGGCAGGGAACACTGAAGCTTTCTTT; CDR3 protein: CASKEAGNTEAFF
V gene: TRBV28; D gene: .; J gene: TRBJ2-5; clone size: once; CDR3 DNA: TGTGCCAGCAGTTTTACGCAGACCCAGTACTTC; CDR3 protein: CASSFTQTQYF
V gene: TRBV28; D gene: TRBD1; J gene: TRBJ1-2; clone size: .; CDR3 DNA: TGTGCCAGCAGCCGGGACAGGCCTATAGAGTGGTATGGCTACACCTTC; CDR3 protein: CASSRDRPIEWYGYTF
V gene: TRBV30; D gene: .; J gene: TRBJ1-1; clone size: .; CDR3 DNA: TGTGCCTGGAGTGTGACGATCTCCACTGAAGCTTTCTTT; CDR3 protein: CAWSVTISTEAFF
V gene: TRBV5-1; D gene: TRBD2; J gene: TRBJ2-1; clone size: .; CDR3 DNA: TGCGCCAGCAGCTCGGGACTAGCGGGAGTTCTCCCGCAAGGGTCCTACAATGAGCAGTTCTTC; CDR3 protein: CASSSGLAGVLPQGSYNEQFF
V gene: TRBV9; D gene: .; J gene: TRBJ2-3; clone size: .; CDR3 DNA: TGTGCCAGCAGCGTAGGTGGAGGAGCGGGCACAGATACGCAGTATTTT; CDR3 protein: CASSVGGGAGTDTQYF
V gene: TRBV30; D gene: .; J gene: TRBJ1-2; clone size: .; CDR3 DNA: TGTGCCTGGAGTGGAGGATATGGCTACACCTTC; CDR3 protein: CAWSGGYGYTF
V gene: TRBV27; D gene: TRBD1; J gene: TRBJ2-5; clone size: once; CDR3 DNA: TGTGCCAGCAGTACATGGGACAGGGTGGAGACCCAGTACTTC; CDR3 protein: CASSTWDRVETQYF
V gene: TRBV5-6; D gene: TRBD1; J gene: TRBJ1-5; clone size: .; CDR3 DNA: TGTGCCAGCAGCTTGGGAGGGGGCCAGCCCCAGCATTTT; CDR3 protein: CASSLGGGQPQHF
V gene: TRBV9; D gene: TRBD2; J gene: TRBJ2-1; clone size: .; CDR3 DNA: TGTGCCAGCAGCGCACCCGAGCTAGCGGGAGGTGAGCAGTTCTTC; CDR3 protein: CASSAPELAGGEQFF
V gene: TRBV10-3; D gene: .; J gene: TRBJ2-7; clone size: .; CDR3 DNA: TGTGCCATCAGTGAGGGGCAGGCGGCGTACTCCTACGAGCAGTACTTC; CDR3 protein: CAISEGQAAYSYEQYF
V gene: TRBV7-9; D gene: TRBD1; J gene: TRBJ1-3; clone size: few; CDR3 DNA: TGTGCCAGCAGCGGAAACACAGGGGACACCATATATTTT; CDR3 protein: CASSGNTGDTIYF
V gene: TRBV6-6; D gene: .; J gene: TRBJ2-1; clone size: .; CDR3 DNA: TGTGCCAGCACCAGTGGGCCGGATGAGCAGTTCTTC; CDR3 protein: CASTSGPDEQFF
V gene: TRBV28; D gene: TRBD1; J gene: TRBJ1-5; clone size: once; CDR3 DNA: TGTGCCAGCAGTTACCGGGACAGGGGTCAGCCCCAGCATTTT; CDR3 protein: CASSYRDRGQPQHF
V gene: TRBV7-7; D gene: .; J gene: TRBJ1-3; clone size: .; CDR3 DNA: TGTGCTAGCAGCTCAGTCCGGGGTACGGGAGGAAACACCATATATTTT; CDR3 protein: CASSSVRGTGGNTIYF
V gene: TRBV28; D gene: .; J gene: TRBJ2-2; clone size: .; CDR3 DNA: TGTGCCAGCAGTTTGTTCGAGGCCCCCGGGGAGCTGTTTTTT; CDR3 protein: CASSLFEAPGELFF
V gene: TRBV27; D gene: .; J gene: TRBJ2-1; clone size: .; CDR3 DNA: TGTGCCAGCGGACCCTCTTCCCGTTACAATGAGCAGTTCTTC; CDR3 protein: CASGPSSRYNEQFF
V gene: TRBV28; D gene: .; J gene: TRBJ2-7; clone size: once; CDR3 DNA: TGTGCCAGCAGTAGCCTAGGTTCGCTAGTGGACGAGCAGTACTTC; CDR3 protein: CASSSLGSLVDEQYF
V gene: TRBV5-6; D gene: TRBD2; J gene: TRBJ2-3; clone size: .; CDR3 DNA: TGTGCCAGCAGCATCGGGACTAGCGGAGATACGCAGTATTTT; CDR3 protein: CASSIGTSGDTQYF
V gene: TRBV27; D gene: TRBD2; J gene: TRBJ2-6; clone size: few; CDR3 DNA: TGTGCCAGCAGTTTTGGCGGGGGAACTGGGGCCAACGTCCTGACTTTC; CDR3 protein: CASSFGGGTGANVLTF
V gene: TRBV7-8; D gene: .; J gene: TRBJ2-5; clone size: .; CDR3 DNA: TGTGCCAGCAGCTCCGAGGTTTTTCAAGAGACCCAGTACTTC; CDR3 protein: CASSSEVFQETQYF
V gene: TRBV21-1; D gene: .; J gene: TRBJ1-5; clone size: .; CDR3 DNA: TGTGCCAGCACCTGGAGAATGGGGCAGGTAAGTCAGCATTTT; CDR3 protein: CASTWRMGQVSQHF
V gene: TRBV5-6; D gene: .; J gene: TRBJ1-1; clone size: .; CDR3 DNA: TGTGCCAGCAGCTTGGGGCCCGGGTGGGGGATGAACACTGAAGCTTTCTTT; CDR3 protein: CASSLGPGWGMNTEAFF
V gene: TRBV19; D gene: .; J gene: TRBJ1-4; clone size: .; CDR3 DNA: TGTGCCAGTAGTATCACCTCGGGTTACAATGAAAAACTGTTTTTT; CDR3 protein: CASSITSGYNEKLFF
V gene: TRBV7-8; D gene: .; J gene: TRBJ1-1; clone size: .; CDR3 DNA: TGTGCCAGCAGCGAAACACTCTTGGGGGCTCCGAACACTGAAGCTTTCTTT; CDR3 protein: CASSETLLGAPNTEAFF
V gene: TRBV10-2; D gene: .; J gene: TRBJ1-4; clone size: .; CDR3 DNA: TGCGCCAGCAGCCGGGTCGTAGGCGAAAAACTGTTTTTT; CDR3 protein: CASSRVVGEKLFF
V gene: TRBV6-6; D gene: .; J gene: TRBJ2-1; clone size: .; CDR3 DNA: TGTGCCAGCAGTTATGGCCTGCCTGGACGTTATGAGCAGTTCTTC; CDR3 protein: CASSYGLPGRYEQFF
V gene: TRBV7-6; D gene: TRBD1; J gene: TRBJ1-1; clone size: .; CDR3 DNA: TGTGCCAGCAGCCCCCCGGGACAGGAAGCTTTCTTT; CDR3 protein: CASSPPGQEAFF
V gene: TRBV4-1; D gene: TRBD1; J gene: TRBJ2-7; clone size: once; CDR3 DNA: TGCGCCAGCAGCCAAGATTTACCTCCGGGACAGGTAAGGGACGAGCAGTACTTC; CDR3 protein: CASSQDLPPGQVRDEQYF
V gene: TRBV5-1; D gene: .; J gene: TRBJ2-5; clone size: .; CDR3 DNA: TGCGCCAGCAGCTTGTTAGGGCTGCAAGAGACCCAGTACTTC; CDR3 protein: CASSLLGLQETQYF